This entry lists 25 T cell receptor beta chains sequenced from one sample in a study of CD4+ T cells in melanoma. Profiling relied on immunoSEQ multiplex PCR, and the TCRdb table lists in-frame clones only, not all of them. The profile covers more than 90,000 clones, with 92% appearing a single time and 3% to 4% taken by the ten largest. The sequenced sample was peripheral blood. These receptors were obtained from a human donor with melanoma.

The chain is built from TRBV2 and TRBJ2-1; 13 nucleotides match TRBD2. With 10 bases clipped from V and 6 bases from J, the junction kept 6 bases outside the gene matches. The CDR3 spans 14 residues. CDR1 and CDR2 from the germline V gene are SNHLY and FYNNEI. The CDR3 region has the DNA TGTGCCACCCCGGGACTAGCGGGATTCAATGAGCAGTTCTTC. Translation gives CATPGLAGFNEQFF. Drawing the rest from reference TRBV2 and TRBJ2-1, the complete variable domain is EPEVTQTPSHQVTQMGQEVILRCVPISNHLYFYWYRQILGQKVEFLVSFYNNEISEKSEIFDDQFSVERPDGSNFTLKIRSTKLEDSAMYFCATPGLAGFNEQFFGPGTRLTVL.

The rearrangement joins TRBV5-1 to TRBJ2-7, with no clear D. The CDR3 consists of 13 residues. V lost 3 bases to trimming and J lost 7 bases, with 14 bases between them. The V gene's germline CDR1 is SGHRS and CDR2 YFSETQ. Written as DNA, the CDR3 is TGCGCCAGCAGCTCCCCCGCCGCTGGTGAGCAGTACTTC. Its translation: CASSSPAAGEQYF.

The V call is TRBV6-6, the J call TRBJ2-4, with D maybe TRBD2 (6 bases). Germline CDR1 MNHNY, CDR2 SVGAGI (reference sequence). V shed 11 bases and J shed 6 bases, with 23 bases lying between them. CDR3 length: 15 amino acids. For the CDR3, the DNA is TGTGCCGGATCCTACTCACCGCCGGAGGGAAACATTCAGTACTTC. Protein: CAGSYSPPEGNIQYF.

This clone was observed once. The rearrangement links TRBV30 to TRBJ2-7; tentative D call: TRBD2 (5 bases). CDR1 and CDR2 from the germline V gene are GTSNPN and SVGIG (reference sequence). The V end lost 1 base, the J end lost 6 bases, and 10 bases lay between the germline ends. The CDR3 consists of 12 residues. The CDR3: CAWSDEGGEQYF. CDR3 nucleotides: TGTGCCTGGAGTGATGAGGGTGGCGAGCAGTACTTC.

The V call is TRBV27, the J call TRBJ2-1; 9 bases are shared with TRBD2. This CDR3 spans 14 amino acids. The ends lost 8 bases at V and 7 bases at J; junction bases unmatched: 9. Germline values: CDR1 MNHEY, CDR2 SMNVEV (reference sequence). The chain's CDR3 is CASWTSAMWNEQFF. The CDR3 DNA reads as TGTGCCAGCTGGACTAGCGCGATGTGGAATGAGCAGTTCTTC.

The rearrangement links TRBV2 to TRBJ1-6; D uncertain. The V end was cut by 6 bases, the J end by 10 bases, with 10 bases between. The CDR3 is 12 amino acids. Germline CDR1 SNHLY, CDR2 FYNNEI. CDR3 sequence (DNA): TGTGCCAGCAGAGTGGGCGAGTCACCCCTCCACTTT. The encoded protein is CASRVGESPLHF.

The chain recombines TRBV5-1 with TRBJ2-2, with D possibly matching TRBD2 (5 bases). Germline CDR1 and CDR2: SGHRS and YFSETQ. This CDR3 spans 14 amino acids. Trimming took 3 bases from V and 4 from J, leaving 10 bases between them. As DNA, the CDR3 is TGCGCCAGCAGCTCCGGGGTCACCACCGGGGAGCTGTTTTTT. Protein sequence: CASSSGVTTGELFF.

The J gene is TRBJ2-2, the V gene TRBV7-8, with D perhaps TRBD1 or TRBD2 (10 bases each). There are 20 residues in the CDR3. CDR1 SGHVS and CDR2 FQNEAQ come from the germline V gene. V was trimmed by 0 bases and J by 4 bases, leaving 24 bases between them. CDR3 residues: CASSLAPGQGGLASTGELFF. Here the CDR3 DNA reads TGTGCCAGCAGCTTAGCCCCCGGACAGGGGGGACTAGCGAGCACCGGGGAGCTGTTTTTT. Looking up the rest from reference TRBV7-8 and TRBJ2-2 gives the full variable domain: GAGVSQSPRYKVAKRGQDVALRCDPISGHVSLFWYQQALGQGPEFLTYFQNEAQLDKSGLPSDRFFAERPEGSVSTLKIQRTQQEDSAVYLCASSLAPGQGGLASTGELFFGEGSRLTVL.

On this clone itself: At one boundary the junction diverges from the germline segment, which might be a read error. The same CDR3 can be traced to other DNA sequences in this sample. The chain recombines TRBV5-1 with TRBJ2-6, with D possibly TRBD1 on 6 matching bases. Germline values: CDR1 SGHRS, CDR2 YFSETQ. The CDR3 has 17 amino acids. In DNA, the CDR3 is TGTGCCAGCAGCTTGGCCCCACAGGGTTCTGGGGCCAACGTCCTGACTTTC. Protein product: CASSLAPQGSGANVLTF. Full variable domain (outside the CDR3, taken from reference TRBV5-1 and TRBJ2-6): KAGVTQTPRYLIKTRGQQVTLSCSPISGHRSVSWYQQTPGQGLQFLFEYFSETQRNKGNFPGRFSGRQFSNSRSEMNVSTLELGDSALYLCASSLAPQGSGANVLTFGAGSRLTVL.

The chain recombines TRBV7-3 with TRBJ2-3, with a weak D call TRBD1 (6 bases). Germline lookup yields CDR1 SGHTA and CDR2 FQGTGA. V shed 4 bases and J shed 3 bases, with 20 bases lying between them. The CDR3 totals 17 residues. CDR3 residues: CASSSQGGLVVTDTQYF. The CDR3 bases are TGTGCCAGCAGCTCTCAAGGGGGTCTAGTAGTGACAGATACGCAGTATTTT.

The chain has TRBV20-1 and TRBJ2-7; D remains ambiguous. Trimming stripped 1 base from V and 6 bases from J, with 7 bases between. Germline V gene lookup returns CDR1 DFQATT and CDR2 SNEGSKA (reference sequence). This CDR3 has 11 amino acids. DNA of the CDR3: TGCAGTGCTAGAGGCCCTTTCGAGCAGTACTTC. This encodes CSARGPFEQYF.

This rearrangement joins TRBV2 to TRBJ2-7; either TRBD1 or TRBD2 may supply D (5 bases each). CDR1 is SNHLY and CDR2 is FYNNEI in the germline V gene. V shed 8 bases and J shed 5 bases, with 19 bases lying between them. This CDR3 spans 14 amino acids. The CDR3 loop is CASYQPGTKNEQYF. The CDR3 nucleotides are TGTGCCAGCTACCAGCCCGGGACGAAAAACGAGCAGTACTTC.

This clone has just one count. This chain connects TRBV4-1 to TRBJ2-1; maybe TRBD1 (7 bases). This CDR3 comprises 16 residues. Trimming took off 5 bases at V and 9 bases at J, with 23 bases between the two ends. The germline V gene has CDR1 MGHRA and CDR2 YSYEKL. The DNA for the CDR3 is TGCGCCAGCAGCGCTTTACAGGCGGGACAGCGCGGTGAGCAGTTCTTC. This gives the protein CASSALQAGQRGEQFF.

This clone occurred once. V gene TRBV28 combines with J gene TRBJ1-5, with D hard to call. CDR1 is MDHEN and CDR2 is SYDVKM in the germline V gene. The CDR3 extends over 15 amino acids. Trimming shortened V by 7 bases and J by 1 base, and 14 bases separated the two germline ends. CDR3 in DNA: TGTGCCAGCACCCGGGGTAAAGAAAGCAATCAGCCCCAGCATTTT. This codes for CASTRGKESNQPQHF.

This sequence joins TRBV7-9 and TRBJ2-1; 10 positions match TRBD1. The CDR3 sequence is 17 residues long. Trimming took 0 bases from V and 4 from J; bases not matched to a gene: 6. Germline V gene lookup returns CDR1 SEHNR and CDR2 FQNEAQ (reference sequence). The CDR3 DNA reads as TGTGCCAGCAGCTTAGCTGGGGGACAGGGGCAATACAATGAGCAGTTCTTC. Translation gives CASSLAGGQGQYNEQFF.

This sequence joins TRBV5-1 and TRBJ2-7, with D tentatively TRBD1 (6 bases). V shed 0 bases and J shed 6 bases, with 10 bases lying between them. Germline loops: CDR1 SGHRS, CDR2 YFSETQ. This CDR3 spans 13 amino acids. The CDR3, as DNA: TGCGCCAGCAGCTTGGCTGAAGGGGGCGAGCAGTACTTC. Amino acids: CASSLAEGGEQYF.

In DNA, the CDR3 is TGTGCCAGCAGCCCCGCTTGGACCTCCTACAATGAGCAGTTCTTC. It specifies CASSPAWTSYNEQFF. The V and J genes are TRBV9 and TRBJ2-1; D not certain. Germline V CDR1 and CDR2: SGDLS, YYNGEE. The CDR3 sequence is 15 residues long. Trimming shortened V by 4 bases and J by 0 bases, and 11 bases separated the two germline ends.

This clone was observed a single time. This chain uses TRBV15 with TRBJ2-1; D is undetermined. CDR1 and CDR2 from the germline V gene are LNHNV and YYDKDF (reference sequence). The CDR3 consists of 13 residues. The V gene lost 0 bases and the J gene lost 7 bases, with 7 bases spanning the gap. In DNA form, the CDR3 reads TGTGCCACCAGCAGAGATTTGGGAAATGAGCAGTTCTTC. This encodes CATSRDLGNEQFF.

The rearrangement joins TRBV27 to TRBJ2-3, with 7 nucleotides matching TRBD2. The V gene end was trimmed by 5 bases and the J gene end by 2 bases; junction bases not matched to a gene: 16. Germline V gives CDR1 MNHEY, CDR2 SMNVEV (reference sequence). CDR3 size: 18 residues. The CDR3 nucleotides read TGTGCCAGCAGTCTCCTGGTGTTGGCTAGCGGATTCACAGATACGCAGTATTTT. Amino acid sequence: CASSLLVLASGFTDTQYF.

This CDR3 is CASSGNGELFF. In nucleotides, the CDR3 is TGTGCCAGCAGCGGGAACGGGGAGCTGTTTTTT. The chain uses TRBV5-4 and TRBJ2-2; unclear D gene. From germline, CDR1 is SGHNT and CDR2 YYREEE (reference sequence). Trimming cost V 4 bases and J 7 bases, with 5 bases left between them. The CDR3 is 11 residues long.

About this clone itself: At one end, the junction sequence differs from germline, possibly due to a read error. V and J are TRBV27 and TRBJ2-7; 7 nucleotides align to TRBD2. The CDR3 totals 14 residues. Looked up from germline, CDR1 is MNHEY and CDR2 is SMNVEV (reference sequence). The CDR3 loop reads CASSPGTISSEQYF. CDR3 nucleotides: TGTGCCAGCAGCCCAGGGACTATTTCCTCCGAGCAGTACTTC.

This sequence joins TRBV7-9 and TRBJ2-5, with 8 bases that match TRBD1. From germline, CDR1 is SEHNR and CDR2 FQNEAQ (reference sequence). J lost 4 bases, V lost 4 bases, and 5 bases had no gene match. The CDR3 loop spans 14 amino acids. The CDR3 spells CASSSTDRVETQYF. CDR3 coding DNA: TGTGCCAGCAGCTCCACGGACAGGGTAGAGACCCAGTACTTC.

The genes are TRBV7-2 and TRBJ2-3; D gene ambiguous. The CDR3 runs to 14 residues. V shed 1 base and J shed 8 bases, with 13 bases lying between them. Germline assignment: CDR1 SGHTA and CDR2 FQGNSA. The CDR3 loop reads CASSLEDRPGTQYF. The CDR3 DNA follows: TGTGCCAGCAGCTTAGAGGATCGGCCAGGTACGCAGTATTTT.

The chain couples TRBV5-1 to TRBJ2-1; a weak D match, TRBD1 (5 bases). V shed 0 bases and J shed 4 bases, with 11 bases lying between them. This CDR3 has 15 residues. Germline V CDR1 and CDR2: SGHRS, YFSETQ. The CDR3 loop reads CASSLGQGRYNEQFF. The CDR3 DNA reads TGCGCCAGCAGCTTGGGCCAGGGCAGATACAATGAGCAGTTCTTC.

This clone was seen a single time. V is TRBV5-1 and J is TRBJ1-6, with D perhaps matching TRBD1 (5 bases). The V end was cut by 3 bases, the J end by 9 bases, with 16 bases between. CDR3 length equals 15 residues. In germline, CDR1 is SGHRS, CDR2 YFSETQ. CDR3 nucleotide sequence: TGCGCCAGCAGCTCGGACGGGGGGTTGGGTTCACCCCTCCACTTT. This gives the protein CASSSDGGLGSPLHF.